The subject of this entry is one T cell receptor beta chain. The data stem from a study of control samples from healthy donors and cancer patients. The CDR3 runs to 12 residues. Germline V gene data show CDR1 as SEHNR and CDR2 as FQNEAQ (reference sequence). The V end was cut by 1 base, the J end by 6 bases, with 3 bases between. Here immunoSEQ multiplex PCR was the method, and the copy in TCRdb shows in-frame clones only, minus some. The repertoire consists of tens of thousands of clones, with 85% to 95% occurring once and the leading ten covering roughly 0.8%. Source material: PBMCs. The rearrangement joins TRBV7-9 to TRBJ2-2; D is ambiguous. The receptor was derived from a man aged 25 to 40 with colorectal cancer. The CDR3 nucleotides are TGTGCCAGCAGCTTAGGGCCCGGGGAGCTGTTTTTT. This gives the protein CASSLGPGELFF.